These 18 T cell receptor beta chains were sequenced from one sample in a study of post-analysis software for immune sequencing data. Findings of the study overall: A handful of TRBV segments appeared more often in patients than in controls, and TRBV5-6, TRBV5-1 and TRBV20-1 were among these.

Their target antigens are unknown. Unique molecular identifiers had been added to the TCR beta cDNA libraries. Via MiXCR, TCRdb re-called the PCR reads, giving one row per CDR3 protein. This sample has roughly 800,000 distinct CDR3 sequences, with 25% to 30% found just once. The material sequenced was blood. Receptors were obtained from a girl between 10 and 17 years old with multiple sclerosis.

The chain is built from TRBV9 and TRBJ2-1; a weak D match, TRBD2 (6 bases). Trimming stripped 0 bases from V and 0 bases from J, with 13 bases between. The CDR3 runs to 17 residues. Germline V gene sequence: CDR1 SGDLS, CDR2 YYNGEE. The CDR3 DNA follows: TGTGCCAGCAGCGTAGACTTTAGCGGTGGCTCCTACAATGAGCAGTTCTTC. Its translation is CASSVDFSGGSYNEQFF. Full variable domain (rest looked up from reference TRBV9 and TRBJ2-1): DSGVTQTPKHLITATGQRVTLRCSPRSGDLSVYWYQQSLDQGLQFLIQYYNGEERAKGNILERFSAQQFPDLHSELNLSSLELGDSALYFCASSVDFSGGSYNEQFFGPGTRLTVL.

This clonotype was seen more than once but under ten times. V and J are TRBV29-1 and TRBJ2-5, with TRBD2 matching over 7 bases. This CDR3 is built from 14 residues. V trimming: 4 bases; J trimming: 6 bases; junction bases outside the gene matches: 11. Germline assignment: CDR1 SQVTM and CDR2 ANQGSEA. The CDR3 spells CSVGGGSRIQTQYF. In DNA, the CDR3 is TGCAGCGTTGGGGGCGGGAGTAGAATACAGACCCAGTACTTC. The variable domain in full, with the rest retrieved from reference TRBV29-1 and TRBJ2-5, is SAVISQKPSRDICQRGTSLTIQCQVDSQVTMMFWYRQQPGQSLTLIATANQGSEATYESGFVIDKFPISRPNLTFSTLTVSNMSPEDSSIYLCSVGGGSRIQTQYFGPGTRLLVL.

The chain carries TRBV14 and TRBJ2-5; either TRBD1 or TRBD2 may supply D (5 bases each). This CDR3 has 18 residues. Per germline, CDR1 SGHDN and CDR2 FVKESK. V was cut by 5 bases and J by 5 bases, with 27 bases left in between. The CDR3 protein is CASSKRDGVGVRGETQYF. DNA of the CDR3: TGTGCCAGCAGCAAAAGAGACGGAGTAGGGGTGCGAGGGGAGACCCAGTACTTC.

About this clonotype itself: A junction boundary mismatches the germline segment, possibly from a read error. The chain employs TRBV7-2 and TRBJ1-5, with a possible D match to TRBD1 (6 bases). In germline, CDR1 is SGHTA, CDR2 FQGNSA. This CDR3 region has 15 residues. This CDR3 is CASSPDPGAGQPQHF. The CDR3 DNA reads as TGCGCCAGCAGCCCAGATCCGGGGGCTGGCCAGCCCCAGCATTTT.

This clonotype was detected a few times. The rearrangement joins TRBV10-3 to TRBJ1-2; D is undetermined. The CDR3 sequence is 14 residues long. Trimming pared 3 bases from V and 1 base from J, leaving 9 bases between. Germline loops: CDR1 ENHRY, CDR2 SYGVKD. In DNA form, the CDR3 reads TGTGCCATCAGTGACCGGCAGGATAACTATGGCTACACCTTC. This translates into CAISDRQDNYGYTF.

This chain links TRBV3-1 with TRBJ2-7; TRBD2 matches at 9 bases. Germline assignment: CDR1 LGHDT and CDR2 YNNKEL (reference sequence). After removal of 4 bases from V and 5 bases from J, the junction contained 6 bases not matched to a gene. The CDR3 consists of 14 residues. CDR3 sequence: CASSRLAGDHEQYF. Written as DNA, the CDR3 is TGTGCCAGCAGCCGATTAGCGGGAGACCACGAGCAGTACTTC.

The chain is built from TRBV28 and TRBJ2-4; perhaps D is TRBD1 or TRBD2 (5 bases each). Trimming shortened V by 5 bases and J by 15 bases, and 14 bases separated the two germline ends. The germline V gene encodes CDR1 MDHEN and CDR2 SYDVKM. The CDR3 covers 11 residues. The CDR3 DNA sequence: TGTGCCAGCAGTGGGGGAAAGGGTCGGTACTTC. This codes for CASSGGKGRYF.

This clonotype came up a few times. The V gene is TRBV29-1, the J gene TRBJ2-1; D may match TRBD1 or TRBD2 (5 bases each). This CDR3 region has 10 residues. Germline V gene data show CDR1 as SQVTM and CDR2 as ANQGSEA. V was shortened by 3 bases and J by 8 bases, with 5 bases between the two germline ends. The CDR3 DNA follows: TGCAGCGTTGAGGGGGATGAGCAGTTCTTC. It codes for CSVEGDEQFF.

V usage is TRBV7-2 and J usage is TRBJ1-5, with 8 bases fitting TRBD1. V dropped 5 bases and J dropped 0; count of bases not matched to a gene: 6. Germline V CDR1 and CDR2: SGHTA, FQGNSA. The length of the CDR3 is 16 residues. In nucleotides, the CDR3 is TGTGCCAGCAGCCCATGGACAGGGTATAGCAATCAGCCCCAGCATTTT. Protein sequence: CASSPWTGYSNQPQHF.

For the CDR3, the DNA is TGTGCCAGCAGTACGGGGACAGGGACGCAGAACTATGGCTACACCTTC. This translates into CASSTGTGTQNYGYTF. This chain uses TRBV6-5 with TRBJ1-2, with 9 bases lining up with TRBD1. This CDR3 comprises 16 residues. From germline, CDR1 is MNHEY and CDR2 SVGAGI. V lost 5 bases to trimming and J lost 2 bases; unmatched junction nucleotides: 9.

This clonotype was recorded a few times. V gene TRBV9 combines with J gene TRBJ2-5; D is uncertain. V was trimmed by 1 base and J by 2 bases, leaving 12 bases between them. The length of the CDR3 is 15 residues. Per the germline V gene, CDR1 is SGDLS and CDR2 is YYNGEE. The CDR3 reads CASSVLGRIQETQYF. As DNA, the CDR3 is TGTGCCAGCAGCGTATTAGGACGGATACAAGAGACCCAGTACTTC.

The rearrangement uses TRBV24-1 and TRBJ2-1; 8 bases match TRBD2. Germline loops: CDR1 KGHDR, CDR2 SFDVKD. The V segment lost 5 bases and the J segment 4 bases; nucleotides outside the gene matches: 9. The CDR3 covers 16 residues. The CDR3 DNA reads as TGTGCCACCAGTGGTGGGGGGAAGCGGGGGTACAATGAGCAGTTCTTC. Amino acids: CATSGGGKRGYNEQFF.

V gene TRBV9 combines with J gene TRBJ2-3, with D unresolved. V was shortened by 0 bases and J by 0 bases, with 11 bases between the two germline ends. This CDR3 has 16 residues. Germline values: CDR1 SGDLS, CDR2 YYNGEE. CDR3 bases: TGTGCCAGCAGCGTAGGTACTCTAGGGAGCACAGATACGCAGTATTTT. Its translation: CASSVGTLGSTDTQYF.

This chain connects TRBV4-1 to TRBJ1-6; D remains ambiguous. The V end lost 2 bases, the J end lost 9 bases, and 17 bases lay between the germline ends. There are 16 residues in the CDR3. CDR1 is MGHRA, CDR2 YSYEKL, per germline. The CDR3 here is CASSQRGVGVGSPLHF. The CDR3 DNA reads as TGCGCCAGCAGCCAACGTGGAGTCGGAGTAGGTTCACCCCTCCACTTT.

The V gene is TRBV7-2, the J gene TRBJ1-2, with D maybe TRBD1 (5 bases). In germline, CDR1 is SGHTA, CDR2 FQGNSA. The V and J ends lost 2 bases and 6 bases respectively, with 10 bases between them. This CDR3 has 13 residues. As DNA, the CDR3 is TGTGCCAGCAGCTTATTCGCCAGGGATGGCTACACCTTC. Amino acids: CASSLFARDGYTF.

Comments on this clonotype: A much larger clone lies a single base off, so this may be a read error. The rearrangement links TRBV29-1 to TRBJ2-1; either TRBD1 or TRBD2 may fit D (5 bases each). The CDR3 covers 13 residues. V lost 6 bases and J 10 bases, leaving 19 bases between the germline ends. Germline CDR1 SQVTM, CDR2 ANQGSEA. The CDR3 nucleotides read TGCAGCGTATGGGGCGGGCAGTCCTACGAGCAGTTCTTC. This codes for CSVWGGQSYEQFF.

DNA for the CDR3: TGTGCCAGCAGCTTAGATTCTGCAGTGTACCAAGAGACCCAGTACTTC. Translation: CASSLDSAVYQETQYF. The chain recombines TRBV7-2 with TRBJ2-5; D remains unclear. The length of the CDR3 is 16 residues. Germline values: CDR1 SGHTA, CDR2 FQGNSA. V lost 1 base to trimming and J lost 0 bases, with 12 bases between them.

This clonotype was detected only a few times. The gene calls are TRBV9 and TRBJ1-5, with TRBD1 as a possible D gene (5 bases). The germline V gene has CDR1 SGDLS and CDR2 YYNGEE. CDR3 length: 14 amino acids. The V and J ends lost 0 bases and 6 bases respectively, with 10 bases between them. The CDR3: CASSVGWGSQPQHF. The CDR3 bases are TGTGCCAGCAGCGTAGGTTGGGGGTCTCAGCCCCAGCATTTT.